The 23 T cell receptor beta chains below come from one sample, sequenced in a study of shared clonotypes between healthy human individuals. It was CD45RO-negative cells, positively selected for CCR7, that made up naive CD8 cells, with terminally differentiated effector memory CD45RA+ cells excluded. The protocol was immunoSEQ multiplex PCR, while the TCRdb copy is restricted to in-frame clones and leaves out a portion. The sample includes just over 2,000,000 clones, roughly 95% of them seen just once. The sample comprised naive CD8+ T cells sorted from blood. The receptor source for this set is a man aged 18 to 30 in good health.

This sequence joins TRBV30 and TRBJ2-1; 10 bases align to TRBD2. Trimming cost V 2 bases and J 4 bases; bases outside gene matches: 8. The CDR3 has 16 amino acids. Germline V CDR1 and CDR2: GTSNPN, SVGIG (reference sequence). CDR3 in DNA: TGTGCCTGGAGTCGGGAAGCGGGAGGGGGATACAATGAGCAGTTCTTC. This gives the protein CAWSREAGGGYNEQFF.

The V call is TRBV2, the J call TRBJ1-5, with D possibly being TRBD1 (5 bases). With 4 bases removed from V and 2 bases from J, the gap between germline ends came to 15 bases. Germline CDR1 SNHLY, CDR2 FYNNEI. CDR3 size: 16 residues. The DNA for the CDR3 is TGTGCCAGCAGTGGGGTTCTTAGGGGCGGCAATCAGCCCCAGCATTTT. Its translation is CASSGVLRGGNQPQHF.

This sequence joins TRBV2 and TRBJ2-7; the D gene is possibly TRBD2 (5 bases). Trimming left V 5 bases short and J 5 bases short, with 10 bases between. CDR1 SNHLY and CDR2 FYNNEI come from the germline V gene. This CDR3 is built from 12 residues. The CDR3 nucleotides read TGTGCCAGCAGTCTAGGGAGCCACGAGCAGTACTTC. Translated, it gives CASSLGSHEQYF.

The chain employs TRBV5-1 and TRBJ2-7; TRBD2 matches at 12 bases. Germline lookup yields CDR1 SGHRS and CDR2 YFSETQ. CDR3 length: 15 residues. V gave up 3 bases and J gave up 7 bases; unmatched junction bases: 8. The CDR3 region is CASSSTSGSIEEQYF. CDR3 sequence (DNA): TGCGCCAGCAGCTCGACTAGCGGGAGCATTGAGGAGCAGTACTTC.

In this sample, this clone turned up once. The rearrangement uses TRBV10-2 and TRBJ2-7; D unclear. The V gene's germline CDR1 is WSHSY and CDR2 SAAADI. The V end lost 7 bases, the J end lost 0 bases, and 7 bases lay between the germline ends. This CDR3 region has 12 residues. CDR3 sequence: CASTQSSYEQYF. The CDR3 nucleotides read TGCGCCAGCACTCAGAGCTCCTACGAGCAGTACTTC.

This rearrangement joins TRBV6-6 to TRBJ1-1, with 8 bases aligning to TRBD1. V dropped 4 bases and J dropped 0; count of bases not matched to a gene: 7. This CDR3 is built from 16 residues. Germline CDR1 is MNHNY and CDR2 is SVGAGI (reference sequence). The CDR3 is CASSSLGRGLNTEAFF. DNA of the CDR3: TGTGCCAGCAGTTCCCTCGGCAGGGGGCTGAACACTGAAGCTTTCTTT.

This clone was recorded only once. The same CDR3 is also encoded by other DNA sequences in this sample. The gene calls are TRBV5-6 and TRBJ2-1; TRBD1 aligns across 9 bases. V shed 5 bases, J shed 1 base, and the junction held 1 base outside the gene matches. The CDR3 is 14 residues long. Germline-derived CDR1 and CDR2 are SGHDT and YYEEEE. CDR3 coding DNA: TGTGCCAGCAGAGGACAGGGGTCCTACAATGAGCAGTTCTTC. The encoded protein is CASRGQGSYNEQFF.

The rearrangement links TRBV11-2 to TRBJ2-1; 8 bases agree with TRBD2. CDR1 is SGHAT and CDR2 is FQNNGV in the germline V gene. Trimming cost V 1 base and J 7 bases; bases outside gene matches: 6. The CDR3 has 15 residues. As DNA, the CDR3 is TGTGCCAGCAGCTTAGTACCGGGAGGGCCGAATGAGCAGTTCTTC. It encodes CASSLVPGGPNEQFF.

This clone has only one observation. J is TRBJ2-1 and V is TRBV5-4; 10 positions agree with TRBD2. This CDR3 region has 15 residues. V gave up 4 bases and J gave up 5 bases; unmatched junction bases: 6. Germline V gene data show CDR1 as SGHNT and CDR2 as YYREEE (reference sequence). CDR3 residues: CASSPGLARHNEQFF. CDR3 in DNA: TGTGCCAGCAGCCCGGGACTAGCGCGTCACAATGAGCAGTTCTTC. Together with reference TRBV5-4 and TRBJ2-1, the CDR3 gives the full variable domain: ETGVTQSPTHLIKTRGQQVTLRCSSQSGHNTVSWYQQALGQGPQFIFQYYREEENGRGNFPPRFSGLQFPNYSSELNVNALELDDSALYLCASSPGLARHNEQFFGPGTRLTVL.

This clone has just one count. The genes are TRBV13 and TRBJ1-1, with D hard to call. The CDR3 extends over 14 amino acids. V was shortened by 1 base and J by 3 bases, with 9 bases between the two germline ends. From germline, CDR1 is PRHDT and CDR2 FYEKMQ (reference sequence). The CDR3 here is CASSLVGEDTEAFF. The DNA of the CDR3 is TGTGCCAGCAGCTTAGTAGGTGAGGACACTGAAGCTTTCTTT.

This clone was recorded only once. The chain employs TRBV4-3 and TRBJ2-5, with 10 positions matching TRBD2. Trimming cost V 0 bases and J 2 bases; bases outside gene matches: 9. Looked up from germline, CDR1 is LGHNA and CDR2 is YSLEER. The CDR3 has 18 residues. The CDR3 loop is CASSQDLAGAGLQETQYF. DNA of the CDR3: TGCGCCAGCAGCCAAGATCTAGCGGGAGCTGGTCTACAAGAGACCCAGTACTTC.

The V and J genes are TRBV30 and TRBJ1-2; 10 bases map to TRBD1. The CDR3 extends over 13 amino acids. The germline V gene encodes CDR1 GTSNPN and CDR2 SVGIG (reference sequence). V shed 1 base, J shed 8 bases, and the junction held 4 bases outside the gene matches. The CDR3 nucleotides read TGTGCCTGGAGTGGACAGGGGGCGTTCGGCTACACCTTC. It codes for CAWSGQGAFGYTF.

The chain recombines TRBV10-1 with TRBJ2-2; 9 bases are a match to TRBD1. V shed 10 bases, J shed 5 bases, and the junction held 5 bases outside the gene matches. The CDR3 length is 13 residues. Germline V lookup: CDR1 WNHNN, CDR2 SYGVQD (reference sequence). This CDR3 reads CATRQGGTGELFF. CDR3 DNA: TGCGCCACGAGACAGGGGGGTACCGGGGAGCTGTTTTTT.

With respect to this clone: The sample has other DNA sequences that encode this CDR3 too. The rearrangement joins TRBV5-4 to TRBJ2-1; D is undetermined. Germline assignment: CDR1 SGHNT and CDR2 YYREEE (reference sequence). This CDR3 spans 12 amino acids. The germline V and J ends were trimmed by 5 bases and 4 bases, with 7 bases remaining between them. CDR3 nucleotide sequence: TGTGCCAGCAGTAGCACGTACAATGAGCAGTTCTTC. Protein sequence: CASSSTYNEQFF.

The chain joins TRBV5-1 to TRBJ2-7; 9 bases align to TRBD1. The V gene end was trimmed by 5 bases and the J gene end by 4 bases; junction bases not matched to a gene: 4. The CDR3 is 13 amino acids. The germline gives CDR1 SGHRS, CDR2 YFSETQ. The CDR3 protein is CASRAGTGYEQYF. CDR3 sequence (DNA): TGCGCCAGCAGGGCCGGGACAGGGTACGAGCAGTACTTC. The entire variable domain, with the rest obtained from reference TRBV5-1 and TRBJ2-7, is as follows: KAGVTQTPRYLIKTRGQQVTLSCSPISGHRSVSWYQQTPGQGLQFLFEYFSETQRNKGNFPGRFSGRQFSNSRSEMNVSTLELGDSALYLCASRAGTGYEQYFGPGTRLTVT.

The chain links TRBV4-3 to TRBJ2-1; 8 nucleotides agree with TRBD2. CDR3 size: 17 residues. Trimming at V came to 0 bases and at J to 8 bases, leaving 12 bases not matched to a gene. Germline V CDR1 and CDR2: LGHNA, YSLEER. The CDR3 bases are TGCGCCAGCAGCCAAGACGGATTAGCGGGACGAGGAGATGAGCAGTTCTTC. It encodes CASSQDGLAGRGDEQFF.

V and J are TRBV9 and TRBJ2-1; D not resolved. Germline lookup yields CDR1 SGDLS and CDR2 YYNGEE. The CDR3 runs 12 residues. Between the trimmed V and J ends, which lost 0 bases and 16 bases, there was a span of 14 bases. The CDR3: CASSVEGLRIFF. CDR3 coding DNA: TGTGCCAGCAGCGTAGAGGGCCTACGGATCTTCTTC.

The CDR3 DNA is TGTGCCAGTACCCCAGTCGTGCTGGCAACTCAGCCCCAGCATTTT. Protein sequence: CASTPVVLATQPQHF. The V gene is TRBV19, the J gene TRBJ1-5; no clear D gene. Germline CDR1 is LNHDA and CDR2 is SQIVND (reference sequence). This CDR3 comprises 15 residues. V shed 7 bases and J shed 6 bases, with 19 bases lying between them.

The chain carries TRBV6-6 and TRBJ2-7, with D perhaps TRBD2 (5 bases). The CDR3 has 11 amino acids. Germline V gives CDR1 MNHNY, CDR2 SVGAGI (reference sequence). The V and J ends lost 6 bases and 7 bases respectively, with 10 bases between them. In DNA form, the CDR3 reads TGTGCCAGCAGGGACTTCGGGGAGCAGTACTTC. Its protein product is CASRDFGEQYF.

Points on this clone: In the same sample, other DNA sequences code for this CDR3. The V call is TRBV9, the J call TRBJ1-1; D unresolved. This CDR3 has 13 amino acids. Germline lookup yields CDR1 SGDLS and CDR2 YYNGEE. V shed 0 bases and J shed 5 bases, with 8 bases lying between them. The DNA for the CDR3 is TGTGCCAGCAGCGTAGGCGCGGGTACTGAAGCTTTCTTT. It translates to CASSVGAGTEAFF.

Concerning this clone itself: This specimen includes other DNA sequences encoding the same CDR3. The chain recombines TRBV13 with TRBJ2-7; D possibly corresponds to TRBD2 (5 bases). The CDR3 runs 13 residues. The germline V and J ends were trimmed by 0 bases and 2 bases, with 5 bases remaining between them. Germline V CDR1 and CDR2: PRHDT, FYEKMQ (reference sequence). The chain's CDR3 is CASSLGRAYEQYF. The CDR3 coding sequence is TGTGCCAGCAGCTTAGGGCGGGCCTACGAGCAGTACTTC.

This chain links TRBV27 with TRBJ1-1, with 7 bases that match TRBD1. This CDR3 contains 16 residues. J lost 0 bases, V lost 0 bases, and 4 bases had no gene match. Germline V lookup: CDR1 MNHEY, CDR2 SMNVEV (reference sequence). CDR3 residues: CASSLSPTGMNTEAFF. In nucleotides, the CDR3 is TGTGCCAGCAGTTTATCCCCGACAGGGATGAACACTGAAGCTTTCTTT.

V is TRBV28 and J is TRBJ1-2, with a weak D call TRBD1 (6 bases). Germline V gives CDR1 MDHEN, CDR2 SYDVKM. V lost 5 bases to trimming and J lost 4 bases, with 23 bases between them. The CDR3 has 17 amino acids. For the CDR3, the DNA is TGTGCCAGCAGTACCCCCCGACAGGTATCTAAGTCCTATGGCTACACCTTC. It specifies CASSTPRQVSKSYGYTF.